The entry that follows covers one TCR beta chain sequence. Antigen unknown. This sample was taken from a study of shared clonotypes between healthy human individuals. Regarding the study as a whole: Larger richness was generally estimated for naive than memory subsets. Around 5% was the fraction of naive CD4 clonotypes found shared across a handful of donors. The four-donor shared clonotypes exceeded non-shared clonotypes in generation probability, with non-shared ones scoring lower.

Clones were read by immunoSEQ multiplex PCR, and TCRdb kept only the in-frame ones, dropping some. This table holds fewer than 700,000 clones, roughly 95% found once. The germline V gene encodes CDR1 ENHRY and CDR2 SYGVKD. This CDR3 contains 18 residues. Losses at the gene ends were 0 bases for V and 2 bases for J; bases not matched to a gene: 11. It was CD45RO-negative cells, positively selected for CCR7, that made up naive CD8 cells, with terminally differentiated effector memory CD45RA+ cells excluded. Donors included only healthy HIV-negative adults lacking recent acute infections or vaccinations.

Sequencing was done on a sample of naive CD8+ T cells sorted from blood. The TCR originated in a woman aged 25 to 39 in good health. The rearrangement uses TRBV10-3 and TRBJ2-3; 7 positions agree with TRBD1. The chain's CDR3 is CAISESNWDSHITDTQYF. The CDR3 nucleotides are TGTGCCATCAGTGAGTCGAACTGGGACAGCCACATCACAGATACGCAGTATTTT.